This paragraph covers one T cell receptor beta chain sequence. This sample was taken from a study of OX40 agonist ivuxolimab in advanced cancers. Study summary: An anti-OX40 (CD134) antibody with agonistic activity, ivuxolimab, was administered to patients. The dose-escalation cohort was approximately 84% male, with a mean age of approximately 61 years, ranging about 23 to 90. Eligibility admitted prior anti-PD-1, anti-PD-L1 or anti-CTLA-4 therapy; roughly 39% had some.

V lost 5 bases, J lost 2 bases, and 14 bases lay in between. The CDR3 has 15 residues. Germline assignment: CDR1 SGDLS and CDR2 YYNGEE. The assay was immunoSEQ multiplex PCR, and TCRdb's table has in-frame clones only and misses some. Found here are 35,000 to 40,000 clones, approximately 82% of them singletons; the top ten hold roughly a fifth. The sequencing used CD4+ or CD8+ T cells sorted from blood, collected in a trial of the OX40 agonist ivuxolimab. This clonotype was obtained from an adult with an advanced solid tumor such as melanoma, head and neck, liver or kidney cancer. The gene calls are TRBV9 and TRBJ2-1; D is tentatively TRBD1 or TRBD2 (5 bases each). The CDR3 nucleotides read TGTGCCAGCAGTAGAGAGGGGCAGACCTACAATGAGCAGTTCTTC. It specifies CASSREGQTYNEQFF.